Listed here are 2 T cell receptor beta chains from one sample, sequenced in a study of T cell clonality in common variable immunodeficiency. Overall study results and limits: Common variable immunodeficiency TCR beta sequences reportedly had fewer deletions and N-nucleotide insertions.

The protocol was immunoSEQ multiplex PCR, while the TCRdb copy is restricted to in-frame clones and leaves out a portion. The sample shows over 30,000 clones, no singletons; the ten largest hold roughly 6.7%. Their target antigens are unknown. The material sequenced was peripheral blood mononuclear cells. These receptors all stem from a human donor with common variable immunodeficiency.

In its sample, this clone was seen a few times. The CDR3 end falls 3 residues outside the read, so it is completed with the germline J gene. This chain uses TRBV19 with TRBJ1-5; weak D call: TRBD1 (5 bases). The CDR3 has 15 amino acids. Trimming took off 7 bases at V and 2 bases at J, with 15 bases between the two ends. Per the germline V gene, CDR1 is LNHDA and CDR2 is SQIVND (reference sequence). Incomplete CDR3 DNA: TGTGCCAGTACTCCGGACGGGGGAGGCAATCAGCCC. This translates into CASTPDGGGNQP. The full CDR3 sequence reads CASTPDGGGNQPQHF.

Notes on this clone: The sequence runs out 3 residues before the end of the CDR3; the remainder is reconstructed from the germline J gene. V and J are TRBV7-9 and TRBJ1-1; TRBD1 might be the D (5 bases). The germline V and J ends were trimmed by 4 bases and 0 bases, with 9 bases remaining between them. CDR1 SEHNR and CDR2 FQNEAQ come from the germline V gene (reference sequence). The CDR3 runs 14 residues. CDR3 in amino acids: CASSSGLLNTEAFF. CDR3 DNA (partial): TGTGCCAGCAGCTCGGGACTGTTGAACACTGAA.